This TCR beta chain was identified during a study of T cells in Graves' hyperthyroidism and ophthalmopathy. CDR3 length equals 15 residues. V lost 5 bases, J lost 4 bases, and 14 bases stayed unmatched. Germline-derived CDR1 and CDR2 are DFQATT and SNEGSKA (reference sequence). Whole-study results and caveats: Ophthalmopathy was identified by the model a median about seven months ahead of onset.

Amplified TCR beta CDR3 regions derived from RNA transcripts. Using the HTBI primer set, a first-round RT-PCR was run on the TCR CDR3. MiXCR, run by TCRdb on the multiplex PCR reads, gives a single entry per CDR3 protein. The repertoire has some 650,000 distinct CDR3 sequences, more than 15% of them found once; the top ten carry less than 3.5%. This clonotype was observed many times. Antigen unknown. Clinicians diagnosed patients from clinical symptoms, serum thyroxine and TRAb, thyroid ultrasound and orbital computed tomography. The source material was blood. The clonotype originates from a woman in her 40s with Graves' ophthalmopathy. The chain uses TRBV20-1 and TRBJ2-7, with TRBD1 matching over 7 bases. CDR3 sequence: CSAQVGTAATYEQYF. For the CDR3, the DNA is TGCAGTGCTCAGGTCGGGACAGCAGCTACTTACGAGCAGTACTTC.